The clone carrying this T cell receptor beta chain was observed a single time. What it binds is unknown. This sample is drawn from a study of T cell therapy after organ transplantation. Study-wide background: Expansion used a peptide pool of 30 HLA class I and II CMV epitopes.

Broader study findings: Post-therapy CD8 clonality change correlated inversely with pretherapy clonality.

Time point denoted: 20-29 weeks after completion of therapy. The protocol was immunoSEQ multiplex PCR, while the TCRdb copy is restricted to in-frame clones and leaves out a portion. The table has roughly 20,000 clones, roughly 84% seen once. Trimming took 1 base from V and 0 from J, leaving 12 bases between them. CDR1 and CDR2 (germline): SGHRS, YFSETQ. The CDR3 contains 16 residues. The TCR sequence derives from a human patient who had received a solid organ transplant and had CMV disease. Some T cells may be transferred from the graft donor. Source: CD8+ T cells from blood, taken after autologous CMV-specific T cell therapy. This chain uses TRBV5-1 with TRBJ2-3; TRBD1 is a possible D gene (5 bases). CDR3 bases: TGCGCCAGCAGCTTGTGGACGACAGCTAGCACAGATACGCAGTATTTT. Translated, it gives CASSLWTTASTDTQYF.